The rows below give T cell receptor beta chains drawn from one sample of a study of vaccination and CD4 T cells after COVID-19. One entry per CDR3 protein results from TCRdb running MiXCR on the PCR reads. The sample comprises about 7,300 distinct CDR3 sequences, 25% to 30% of which are singletons, and 33% rests with the top ten. For these TCRs, the target antigens are not known. Sequencing input: CD4+ T cells from blood, cultured in vitro. All receptors derive from a human donor in good health. The CDR3 runs from the conserved cysteine through the conserved F or W. A D gene is named only where the DNA matches it firmly. Clone size appears in some rows only: once, few, many, or a class for an expanded clone.

NA	TRBV2	TRBJ2-1	few	TGTGCCAGCAGTGAACAGGGACGGGCGGATGAGCAGTTCTTC	CASSEQGRADEQFF
NA	TRBV7-8	TRBJ1-6	NA	TGTGCCAGCAGCTTAGTTGGGGGGATGGACGGTTCACCCCTCCACTTT	CASSLVGGMDGSPLHF
NA	TRBV28	TRBJ1-2	NA	TGTGCCAGCAGCCGAACCCAGGACCTTGGCTATGGCTACACCTTC	CASSRTQDLGYGYTF
NA	TRBV18	TRBJ1-2	once	TGTGCCAGCTCACCAGAAGGAAGTAGTAGATATGGCTACACCTTC	CASSPEGSSRYGYTF
NA	TRBV20-1	TRBJ2-3	NA	TGCAGTGCCGGGACCAAGGGAGCAGATACGCAGTATTTT	CSAGTKGADTQYF
TRBD2	TRBV15	TRBJ2-3	NA	TGTGCCACCAGGTGGGGGGGGGGGAGCACAGATACGCAGTATTTT	CATRWGGGSTDTQYF
NA	TRBV20-1	TRBJ2-3	few	TGCAGTGCTAGAGATCGAGTGGGTGTGACAGATACGCAGTATTTT	CSARDRVGVTDTQYF
NA	TRBV5-1	TRBJ2-7	NA	TGCGCCAGCAGCTTTTCTGCATCCGTCTCCTACGAGCAGTACTTC	CASSFSASVSYEQYF
NA	TRBV7-2	TRBJ1-2	NA	TGTGCCAGCACCAAAGGTCCGCCTCTATATGGCTACACCTTC	CASTKGPPLYGYTF
TRBD1	TRBV5-6	TRBJ1-2	few	TGTGCCAGCAGCACGGGACAGGGTCGAGGCTACACCTTC	CASSTGQGRGYTF
NA	TRBV7-9	TRBJ2-5	NA	TGTGCCAGCAGCCATTCAGGAGAGACCCAGTACTTC	CASSHSGETQYF
NA	TRBV11-2	TRBJ2-1	NA	TGTGCCAGCAGCCTTCGACAGGACAATGAGCAGTTCTTC	CASSLRQDNEQFF
TRBD1	TRBV19	TRBJ1-2	few	TGTGCCAGTAGTATAGTGGAGGGGGCCTCCTCTAACTATGGCTACACCTTC	CASSIVEGASSNYGYTF
NA	TRBV10-1	TRBJ2-3	NA	TGCGCCAGCAGTGGGCCACATCTACAGGGACGGGCGGATACGCAGTATTTT	CASSGPHLQGRADTQYF
NA	TRBV10-1	TRBJ1-5	few	TGCGCCAGCAGTGCAGGGAATTCTAATCAGCCCCAGCATTTT	CASSAGNSNQPQHF
NA	TRBV30	TRBJ2-7	NA	TGTGCCTGGAGTTACCCCGGACTGCGGTACGAGCAGTACTTC	CAWSYPGLRYEQYF
NA	TRBV12-3/TRBV12-4	TRBJ1-5	NA	TGTGCCAGCAGTCTCACCACCTATCAGCCCCAGCATTTT	CASSLTTYQPQHF
NA	TRBV11-1	TRBJ1-2	NA	TGTGCCAGCAGCTTAGGGTATGGCTACACCTTC	CASSLGYGYTF
TRBD1	TRBV10-3	TRBJ2-3	NA	TGTGCCATCAGTGAATCCAGACAGGGGATTGGCACAGATACGCAGTATTTT	CAISESRQGIGTDTQYF
TRBD1	TRBV15	TRBJ2-7	NA	TGTGCCACCAGCAGGGACAGGGCCGAGTCCTACGAGCAGTACTTC	CATSRDRAESYEQYF
NA	TRBV20-1	TRBJ1-5	few	TGCAGTGCTAGAAGCCCAGGGACTCAGCCCCAGCATTTT	CSARSPGTQPQHF
NA	TRBV5-6	TRBJ1-5	once	TGTGCCAGCAGCTTGGCCGACAAGGGCCGGAATCAGCCCCAGCATTTT	CASSLADKGRNQPQHF